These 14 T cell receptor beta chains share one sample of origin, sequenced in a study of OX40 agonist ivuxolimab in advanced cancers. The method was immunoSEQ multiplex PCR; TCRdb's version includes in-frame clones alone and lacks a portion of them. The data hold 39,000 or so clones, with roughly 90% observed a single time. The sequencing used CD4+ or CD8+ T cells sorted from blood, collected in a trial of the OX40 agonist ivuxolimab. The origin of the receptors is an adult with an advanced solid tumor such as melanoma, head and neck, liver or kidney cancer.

CDR3 sequence reads: CASSLKVGGGYTF. In DNA form, the CDR3 reads TGTGCCAGCAGCTTAAAGGTGGGGGGTGGCTACACCTTC. The chain combines TRBV4-2 with TRBJ1-2; D might be TRBD1 (5 bases). The CDR3 sequence is 13 residues long. Germline CDR1 reads LGHNA; CDR2 reads YNFKEQ. Trimming took off 5 bases at V and 7 bases at J, with 14 bases between the two ends.

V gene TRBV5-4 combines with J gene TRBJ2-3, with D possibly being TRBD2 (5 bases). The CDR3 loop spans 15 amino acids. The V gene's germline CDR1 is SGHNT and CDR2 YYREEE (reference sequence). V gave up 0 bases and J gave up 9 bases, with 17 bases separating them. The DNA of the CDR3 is TGTGCCAGCAGCTTGGCCGGGATCGCAAGAGCGACGCAGTATTTT. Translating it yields CASSLAGIARATQYF.

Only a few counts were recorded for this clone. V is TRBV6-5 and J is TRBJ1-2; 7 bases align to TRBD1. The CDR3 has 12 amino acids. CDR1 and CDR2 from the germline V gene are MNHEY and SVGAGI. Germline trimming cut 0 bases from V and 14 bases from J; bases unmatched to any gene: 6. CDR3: CASSYSRGLVTF. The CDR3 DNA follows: TGTGCCAGCAGTTACTCTAGGGGGCTCGTGACCTTC.

The chain's CDR3 is CASSPGQVSRGEYF. The CDR3 region has the DNA TGTGCCAGCAGTCCCGGACAGGTTTCGAGGGGGGAGTACTTC. This chain connects TRBV2 to TRBJ2-7; perhaps TRBD1 as D (7 bases). Trimming left V 5 bases short and J 11 bases short, with 22 bases between. The CDR3 is made up of 14 amino acids. Germline CDR1 is SNHLY and CDR2 is FYNNEI.

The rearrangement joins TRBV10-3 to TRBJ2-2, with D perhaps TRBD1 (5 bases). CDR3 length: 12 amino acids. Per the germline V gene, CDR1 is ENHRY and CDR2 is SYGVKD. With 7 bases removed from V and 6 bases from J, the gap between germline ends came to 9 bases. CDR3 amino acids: CAINSGSGELFF. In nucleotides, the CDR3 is TGTGCCATCAACTCAGGGTCCGGGGAGCTGTTTTTT.

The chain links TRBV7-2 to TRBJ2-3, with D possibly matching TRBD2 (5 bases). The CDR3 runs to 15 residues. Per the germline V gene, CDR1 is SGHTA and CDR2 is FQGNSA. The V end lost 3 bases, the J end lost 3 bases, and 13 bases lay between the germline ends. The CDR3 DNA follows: TGTGCCAGCAGCTTGGGATTCGGGGAGACAGATACGCAGTATTTT. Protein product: CASSLGFGETDTQYF.

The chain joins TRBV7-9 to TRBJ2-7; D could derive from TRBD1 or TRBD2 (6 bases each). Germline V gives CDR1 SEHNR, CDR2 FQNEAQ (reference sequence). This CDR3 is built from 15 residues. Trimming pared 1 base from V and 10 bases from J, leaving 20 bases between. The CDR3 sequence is CASSLGVGGPPSQYF. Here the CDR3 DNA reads TGTGCCAGCAGCTTAGGGGTAGGGGGGCCGCCGTCACAGTACTTC.

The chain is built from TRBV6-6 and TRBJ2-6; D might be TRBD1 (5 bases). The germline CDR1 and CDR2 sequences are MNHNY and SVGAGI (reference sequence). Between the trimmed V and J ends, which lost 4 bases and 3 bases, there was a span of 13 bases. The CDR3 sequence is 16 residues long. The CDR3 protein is CASSWSQGGGANVLTF. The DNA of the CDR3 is TGTGCCAGCAGTTGGTCCCAGGGCGGTGGGGCCAACGTCCTGACTTTC.

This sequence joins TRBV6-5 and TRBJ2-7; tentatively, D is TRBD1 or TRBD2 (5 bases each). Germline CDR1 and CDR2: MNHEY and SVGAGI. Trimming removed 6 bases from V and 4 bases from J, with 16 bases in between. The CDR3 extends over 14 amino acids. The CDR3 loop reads CASRLGRSGYEQYF. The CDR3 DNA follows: TGTGCCAGCAGGCTGGGACGGTCTGGGTACGAGCAGTACTTC.

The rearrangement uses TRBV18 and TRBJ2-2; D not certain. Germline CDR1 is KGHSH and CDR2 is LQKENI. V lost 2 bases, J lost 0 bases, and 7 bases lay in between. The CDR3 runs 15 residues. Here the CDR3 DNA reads TGTGCCAGCTCACCAACCTACACGAACACCGGGGAGCTGTTTTTT. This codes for CASSPTYTNTGELFF.

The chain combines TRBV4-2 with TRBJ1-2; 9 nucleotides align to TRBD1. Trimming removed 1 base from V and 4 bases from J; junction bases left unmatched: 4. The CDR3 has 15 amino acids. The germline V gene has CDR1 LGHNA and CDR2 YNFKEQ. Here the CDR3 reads CASSQGQGDIYGYTF. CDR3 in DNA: TGTGCCAGCAGCCAAGGACAGGGGGATATCTATGGCTACACCTTC.

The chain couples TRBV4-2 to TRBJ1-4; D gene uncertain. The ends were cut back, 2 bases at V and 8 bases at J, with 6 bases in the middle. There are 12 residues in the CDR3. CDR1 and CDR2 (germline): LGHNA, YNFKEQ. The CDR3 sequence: CASSQTSEKLFF. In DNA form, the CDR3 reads TGTGCCAGCAGCCAAACTTCCGAAAAACTGTTTTTT.

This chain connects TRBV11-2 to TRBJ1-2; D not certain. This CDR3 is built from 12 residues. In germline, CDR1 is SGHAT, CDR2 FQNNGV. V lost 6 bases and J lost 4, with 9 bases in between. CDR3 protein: CASSPIGYGYTF. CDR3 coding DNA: TGTGCCAGCAGTCCTATCGGCTATGGCTACACCTTC.

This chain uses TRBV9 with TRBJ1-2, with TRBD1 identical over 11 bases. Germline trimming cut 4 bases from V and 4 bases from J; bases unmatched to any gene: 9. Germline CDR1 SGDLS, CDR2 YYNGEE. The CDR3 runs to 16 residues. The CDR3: CASSPGQGALGYGYTF. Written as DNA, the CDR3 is TGTGCCAGCAGCCCCGGACAGGGGGCGCTTGGCTATGGCTACACCTTC. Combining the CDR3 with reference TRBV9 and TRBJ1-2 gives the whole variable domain DSGVTQTPKHLITATGQRVTLRCSPRSGDLSVYWYQQSLDQGLQFLIQYYNGEERAKGNILERFSAQQFPDLHSELNLSSLELGDSALYFCASSPGQGALGYGYTFGSGTRLTVV.